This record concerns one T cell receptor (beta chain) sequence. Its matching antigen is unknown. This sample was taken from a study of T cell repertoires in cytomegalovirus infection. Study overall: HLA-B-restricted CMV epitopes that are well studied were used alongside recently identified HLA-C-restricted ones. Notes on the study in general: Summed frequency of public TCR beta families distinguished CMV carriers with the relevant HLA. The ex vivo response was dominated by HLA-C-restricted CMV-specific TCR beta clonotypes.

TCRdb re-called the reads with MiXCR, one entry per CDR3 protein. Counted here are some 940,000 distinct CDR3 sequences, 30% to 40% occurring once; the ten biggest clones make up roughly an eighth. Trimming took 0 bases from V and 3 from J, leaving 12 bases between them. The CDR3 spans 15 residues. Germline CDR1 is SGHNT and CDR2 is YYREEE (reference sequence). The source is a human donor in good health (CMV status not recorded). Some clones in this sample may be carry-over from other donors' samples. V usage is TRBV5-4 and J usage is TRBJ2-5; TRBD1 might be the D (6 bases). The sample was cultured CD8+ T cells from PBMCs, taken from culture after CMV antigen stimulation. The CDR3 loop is CASSLEGDGEETQYF. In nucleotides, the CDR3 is TGTGCCAGCAGCTTGGAGGGGGACGGTGAAGAGACCCAGTACTTC. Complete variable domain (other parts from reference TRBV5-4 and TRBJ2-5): ETGVTQSPTHLIKTRGQQVTLRCSSQSGHNTVSWYQQALGQGPQFIFQYYREEENGRGNFPPRFSGLQFPNYSSELNVNALELDDSALYLCASSLEGDGEETQYFGPGTRLLVL.